Below are 9 T cell receptor beta chains sequenced from a single sample in a study of blood T cells in healthy people across ages. Next came a second PCR, run for about 6 to 11 cycles, which used a sample-barcoded 5' primer along with a J-beta primer mix. MiXCR, applied by TCRdb to the 5' RACE reads, yields one record per CDR3 protein. The profile shows about a million distinct CDR3 sequences, roughly 51% of them singletons. The material sequenced was blood. These receptors came from a woman aged 60 to 75 in good health.

This clonotype has a single count. V usage is TRBV11-2 and J usage is TRBJ1-1; D unclear. V was pared by 3 bases and J by 3 bases, with 8 bases between. Germline V gives CDR1 SGHAT, CDR2 FQNNGV. The CDR3 extends over 13 amino acids. This chain's CDR3 is CASSFWRYTEAFF. CDR3 nucleotide sequence: TGTGCCAGCAGCTTCTGGCGGTACACTGAAGCTTTCTTT.

About this clonotype: Given a much more abundant clone one base away, this may be a read error. The chain links TRBV4-2 to TRBJ2-5; D is possibly TRBD2 (5 bases). Judging by the DNA end, TRBJ2-7 fits better; the J call may be wrong. Looked up from germline, CDR1 is LGHNA and CDR2 is YNFKEQ. CDR3 size: 14 residues. For the CDR3, the DNA is TGTGCCAGCAGCCAAGCCACGGGCAGCGGCGAGCAGTACTTC. Encoded protein: CASSQATGSGEQYF.

The chain is built from TRBV11-2 and TRBJ2-1; 13 nucleotides agree with TRBD2. The CDR3 extends over 16 amino acids. J lost 8 bases, V lost 5 bases, and 9 bases had no gene match. Germline CDR1 SGHAT, CDR2 FQNNGV. The CDR3 loop reads CASSPALAGGPYEQFF. CDR3 coding DNA: TGTGCCAGCAGCCCTGCACTAGCGGGAGGGCCCTATGAGCAGTTCTTC.

The genes are TRBV4-3 and TRBJ2-3; TRBD2 agrees at 9 bases. V lost 0 bases to trimming and J lost 1 base; unmatched junction nucleotides: 14. Per germline, CDR1 LGHNA and CDR2 YSLEER. This CDR3 is 20 amino acids long. DNA of the CDR3: TGCGCCAGCAGCCAAGATGGGGCGGGAGGGGCGGCGTTTGGCACAGATACGCAGTATTTT. Translating gives CASSQDGAGGAAFGTDTQYF.

The V and J genes are TRBV7-9 and TRBJ1-2; D perhaps matches TRBD1 (5 bases). The V end was cut by 4 bases, the J end by 7 bases, with 22 bases between. The CDR3 consists of 16 residues. Germline V gene data show CDR1 as SEHNR and CDR2 as FQNEAQ (reference sequence). In DNA form, the CDR3 reads TGTGCCAGCAGCTCTTGGAGGGGCCTGGTTTTGTCTGGCTACACCTTC. It translates to CASSSWRGLVLSGYTF.

This rearrangement joins TRBV20-1 to TRBJ2-1; 8 nucleotides align to TRBD2. The CDR3 is 18 amino acids. J lost 2 bases, V lost 1 base, and 13 bases had no gene match. Germline V gene lookup returns CDR1 DFQATT and CDR2 SNEGSKA (reference sequence). The CDR3 protein is CSARVREGERETYNEQFF. The CDR3 DNA reads as TGCAGTGCTAGAGTGAGGGAAGGAGAGCGGGAGACCTACAATGAGCAGTTCTTC.

The chain employs TRBV3-1 and TRBJ2-1, with D possibly being TRBD2 (5 bases). Per germline, CDR1 LGHDT and CDR2 YNNKEL (reference sequence). Trimming left V 3 bases short and J 9 bases short, with 15 bases between. The CDR3 is made up of 14 amino acids. CDR3 residues: CASSQDLLVTEQFF. The DNA for the CDR3 is TGTGCCAGCAGCCAGGACTTACTAGTTACTGAGCAGTTCTTC.

This clonotype was recorded a few times. This chain connects TRBV7-3 to TRBJ1-2; unclear D gene. Trimming removed 5 bases at V and 3 bases at J, with 10 bases between. Germline V gene data show CDR1 as SGHTA and CDR2 as FQGTGA. The CDR3 covers 13 residues. CDR3 region: CASSPAEDYGYTF. The CDR3 DNA reads as TGTGCCAGCAGCCCGGCGGAAGACTATGGCTACACCTTC.

The chain combines TRBV7-9 with TRBJ2-1; either TRBD1 or TRBD2 may fit D (6 bases each). With the DNA end fitting TRBJ2-7 better, the J assignment may be wrong. Germline lookup yields CDR1 SEHNR and CDR2 FQNEAQ (reference sequence). This CDR3 has 15 amino acids. The chain's CDR3 is CASSLGGARYNEQYF. The CDR3, as DNA: TGTGCCAGCAGCTTAGGGGGGGCACGCTACAATGAGCAGTACTTC.